Listed below are T cell receptor beta chains from one sample, sequenced in a study of cytomegalovirus exposure and HLA in healthy donors. Here immunoSEQ multiplex PCR was the method, and the copy in TCRdb shows in-frame clones only, minus some. Among about 130,000 clones listed, around 79% were seen once. The sample comprised PBMCs. The receptors come from a woman aged 40-49 years in good health and CMV-seropositive. Both conserved end residues are part of each CDR3. D genes are given only for firm matches. The listing skips clone size in some rows; elsewhere it reads once, few, many or a size class.

D gene: TRBD1; V gene: TRBV28; J gene: TRBJ1-1; CDR3 length: 16; clone size: NA; CDR3 protein: CASSIGTAYGQGEAFF; CDR3 DNA: TGTGCCAGCAGTATCGGGACAGCCTACGGGCAGGGTGAAGCTTTCTTT
D gene: NA; V gene: TRBV11-3; J gene: TRBJ2-2; CDR3 length: 17; clone size: NA; CDR3 protein: CASSLVSRDTGQGELFF; CDR3 DNA: TGTGCCAGCAGCTTAGTCTCCCGGGACACGGGGCAGGGGGAGCTGTTTTTT
D gene: TRBD1; V gene: TRBV6-5; J gene: TRBJ1-1; CDR3 length: 14; clone size: NA; CDR3 protein: CASRGTGPNTEAFF; CDR3 DNA: TGTGCCAGCAGGGGGACAGGGCCGAACACTGAAGCTTTCTTT
D gene: NA; V gene: TRBV29-1; J gene: TRBJ2-1; CDR3 length: 16; clone size: NA; CDR3 protein: CSVEQLATHSYNEQFF; CDR3 DNA: TGCAGCGTTGAACAACTAGCAACCCACTCCTACAATGAGCAGTTCTTC
D gene: TRBD1; V gene: TRBV27; J gene: TRBJ1-2; CDR3 length: 16; clone size: NA; CDR3 protein: CASSLKRTGANYGYTF; CDR3 DNA: TGTGCCAGCAGCCTAAAGAGGACAGGGGCAAACTATGGCTACACCTTC
D gene: TRBD1; V gene: TRBV11-2; J gene: TRBJ1-4; CDR3 length: 16; clone size: NA; CDR3 protein: CASSLGVNRGTEKLFF; CDR3 DNA: TGTGCCAGCAGCTTAGGGGTGAACAGGGGGACTGAAAAACTGTTTTTT
D gene: TRBD1; V gene: TRBV5-1; J gene: TRBJ1-2; CDR3 length: 15; clone size: NA; CDR3 protein: CASSWGDRGGDGYTF; CDR3 DNA: TGCGCCAGCAGCTGGGGCGACAGGGGAGGCGATGGCTACACCTTC
D gene: NA; V gene: TRBV6-4; J gene: TRBJ1-1; CDR3 length: 19; clone size: NA; CDR3 protein: CASSDSISCRDTANTEAFF; CDR3 DNA: TGTGCCAGCAGTGACTCGATCTCCTGTAGGGACACCGCGAACACTGAAGCTTTCTTT
D gene: NA; V gene: TRBV2; J gene: TRBJ1-5; CDR3 length: 16; clone size: NA; CDR3 protein: CASTYGGGALYQPQHF; CDR3 DNA: TGTGCCAGCACTTACGGAGGAGGGGCCCTTTATCAGCCCCAGCATTTT
D gene: TRBD1; V gene: TRBV18; J gene: TRBJ2-2; CDR3 length: 15; clone size: few; CDR3 protein: CASSPRQGAAGELFF; CDR3 DNA: TGTGCCAGCTCACCCAGACAGGGGGCGGCCGGGGAGCTGTTTTTT
D gene: TRBD2; V gene: TRBV7-2; J gene: TRBJ2-1; CDR3 length: 16; clone size: NA; CDR3 protein: CASSLEGLAGNNEQFF; CDR3 DNA: TGTGCCAGCAGCTTGGAAGGACTAGCGGGGAACAATGAGCAGTTCTTC
D gene: NA; V gene: TRBV7-9; J gene: TRBJ2-2; CDR3 length: 14; clone size: NA; CDR3 protein: CASREESYTGELFF; CDR3 DNA: TGTGCCAGCAGGGAGGAGAGCTACACCGGGGAGCTGTTTTTT
D gene: NA; V gene: TRBV20-1; J gene: TRBJ1-4; CDR3 length: 11; clone size: NA; CDR3 protein: CSATSNEKLFF; CDR3 DNA: TGCAGTGCCACATCTAATGAAAAACTGTTTTTT
D gene: NA; V gene: TRBV6-6; J gene: TRBJ1-6; CDR3 length: 14; clone size: NA; CDR3 protein: CASSSTTLGSPLHF; CDR3 DNA: TGTGCCAGCAGTTCTACTACTTTAGGTTCACCCCTCCACTTT
D gene: NA; V gene: TRBV25-1; J gene: TRBJ2-3; CDR3 length: 15; clone size: few; CDR3 protein: CASSTGFLSTDTQYF; CDR3 DNA: TGTGCCAGCAGTACAGGGTTTCTGAGCACAGATACGCAGTATTTT
D gene: TRBD1; V gene: TRBV30; J gene: TRBJ1-1; CDR3 length: 13; clone size: NA; CDR3 protein: CAWSPRGTTEAFF; CDR3 DNA: TGTGCCTGGAGCCCCAGGGGGACAACTGAAGCTTTCTTT
D gene: TRBD2; V gene: TRBV4-2; J gene: TRBJ2-5; CDR3 length: 16; clone size: NA; CDR3 protein: CASSPRTSGRQETQYF; CDR3 DNA: TGTGCCAGCAGCCCCAGGACTAGCGGGAGACAAGAGACCCAGTACTTC
D gene: TRBD2; V gene: TRBV5-1; J gene: TRBJ2-5; CDR3 length: 13; clone size: once; CDR3 protein: CASSGSGKETQYF; CDR3 DNA: TGCGCCAGTTCCGGCAGCGGGAAAGAGACCCAGTACTTC
D gene: TRBD2; V gene: TRBV6-6; J gene: TRBJ2-2; CDR3 length: 16; clone size: NA; CDR3 protein: CASSQRAGGPTGELFF; CDR3 DNA: TGTGCCAGCAGTCAACGAGCGGGAGGGCCCACCGGGGAGCTGTTTTTT
D gene: NA; V gene: TRBV19; J gene: TRBJ1-5; CDR3 length: 14; clone size: once; CDR3 protein: CASSIVSRDQPQHF; CDR3 DNA: TGTGCCAGTAGTATAGTGTCACGCGATCAGCCCCAGCATTTT